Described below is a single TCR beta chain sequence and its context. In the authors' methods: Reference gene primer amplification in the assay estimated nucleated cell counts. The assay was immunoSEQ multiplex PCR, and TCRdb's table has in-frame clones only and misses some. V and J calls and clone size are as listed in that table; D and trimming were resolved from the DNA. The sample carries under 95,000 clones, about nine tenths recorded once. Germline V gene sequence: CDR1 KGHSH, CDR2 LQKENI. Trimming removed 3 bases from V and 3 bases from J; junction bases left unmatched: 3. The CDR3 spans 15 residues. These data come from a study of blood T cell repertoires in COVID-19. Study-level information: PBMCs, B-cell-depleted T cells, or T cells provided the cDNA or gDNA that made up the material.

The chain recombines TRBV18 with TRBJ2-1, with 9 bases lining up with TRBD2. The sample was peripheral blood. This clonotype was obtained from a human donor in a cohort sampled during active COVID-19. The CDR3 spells CASSPTSGLYNEQFF. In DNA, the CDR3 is TGTGCCAGCTCACCCACTAGCGGGCTCTACAATGAGCAGTTCTTC.